One and the same sample provided the 15 T cell receptor beta chains below, sequenced in a study of blood T cell repertoires in COVID-19. Clones were sequenced by immunoSEQ multiplex PCR, and TCRdb holds only the in-frame ones, with some missing. The table shows some 460,000 clones, with roughly 87% occurring only once. Sequencing input: PBMCs or T cells enriched from blood (not recorded which). The receptor set was obtained from a woman under 30 with acute COVID-19.

The chain recombines TRBV4-3 with TRBJ2-4, with D maybe TRBD2 (6 bases). Germline CDR1 is LGHNA and CDR2 is YSLEER. CDR3 length: 15 amino acids. Between the trimmed V and J ends, which lost 0 bases and 9 bases, there was a span of 15 bases. DNA of the CDR3: TGCGCCAGCAGCCAAGAGGAGAGGGGAGGCGGCATTCAGTACTTC. Its translation: CASSQEERGGGIQYF.

J is TRBJ1-1 and V is TRBV7-2, with D possibly matching TRBD1 (5 bases). Trimming cost V 1 base and J 6 bases, with 21 bases left between them. Germline CDR1 reads SGHTA; CDR2 reads FQGNSA. This CDR3 comprises 17 residues. The CDR3 nucleotides are TGTGCCAGCAGCTTAGAAGGGCTGGAGGGTACAGGCGCTGAAGCTTTCTTT. This translates into CASSLEGLEGTGAEAFF.

The rearrangement uses TRBV5-6 and TRBJ1-3, with D maybe TRBD1 (6 bases). CDR3 length: 15 amino acids. V was cut by 4 bases and J by 1 base, with 12 bases left in between. Per germline, CDR1 SGHDT and CDR2 YYEEEE. This CDR3 reads CASSPTGLSGNTIYF. The DNA of the CDR3 is TGTGCCAGCAGCCCAACAGGGTTGTCTGGAAACACCATATATTTT.

This clone has more than one count but fewer than ten. V and J are TRBV28 and TRBJ1-1; D is ambiguous. Germline-derived CDR1 and CDR2 are MDHEN and SYDVKM. This CDR3 has 11 residues. V lost 8 bases and J lost 8, with 12 bases in between. The DNA for the CDR3 is TGTGCCAGCGGATACCGGGTCGAAGCTTTCTTT. Its translation is CASGYRVEAFF.

The rearrangement uses TRBV28 and TRBJ2-5, with D possibly TRBD2 on 5 matching bases. The CDR3 contains 14 residues. V was trimmed by 5 bases and J by 2 bases, leaving 12 bases between them. Looked up from germline, CDR1 is MDHEN and CDR2 is SYDVKM. CDR3 protein: CASSLRLTQETQYF. CDR3 nucleotides: TGTGCCAGCAGTCTACGACTAACTCAAGAGACCCAGTACTTC.

The rearrangement uses TRBV5-5 and TRBJ1-6; no reliable D call. V lost 1 base and J lost 7, with 12 bases in between. This CDR3 comprises 15 residues. The V gene's germline CDR1 is SGHKS and CDR2 YYEKEE (reference sequence). The DNA for the CDR3 is TGTGCCAGCAGCTTGCTGTCGGAGAAAAATTCACCCCTCCACTTT. Its protein is CASSLLSEKNSPLHF.

V and J are TRBV5-1 and TRBJ2-2; 8 nucleotides match TRBD2. After removal of 7 bases from V and 1 base from J, the junction contained 6 bases not matched to a gene. This CDR3 has 15 residues. From germline, CDR1 is SGHRS and CDR2 YFSETQ. As DNA, the CDR3 is TGCGCCAGCGACAGCGGGAGTGAGAACACCGGGGAGCTGTTTTTT. Translating it yields CASDSGSENTGELFF.

J is TRBJ2-7 and V is TRBV27, with D possibly matching TRBD2 (6 bases). V lost 4 bases and J 2 bases, leaving 21 bases between the germline ends. The CDR3 is 17 residues long. Germline CDR1 MNHEY, CDR2 SMNVEV (reference sequence). DNA of the CDR3: TGTGCCAGCAGTTCGCGAAGGGACTCCTCGGGAACCTACGAGCAGTACTTC. This encodes CASSSRRDSSGTYEQYF.

The chain employs TRBV3-1 (or the pseudogene TRBV3-2) and TRBJ2-7; possible D gene TRBD2, 5 bases. CDR3 length: 13 residues. Trimming pared 8 bases from V and 2 bases from J, leaving 13 bases between. From germline, CDR1 is LGHDT and CDR2 YNNKEL (reference sequence). The CDR3 region is CASPSQSPYEQYF. The CDR3, as DNA: TGTGCCAGCCCTAGCCAGTCCCCCTACGAGCAGTACTTC.

The rearrangement uses TRBV19 and TRBJ2-7; maybe TRBD2 (5 bases). Germline CDR1 reads LNHDA; CDR2 reads SQIVND (reference sequence). The CDR3 runs 14 residues. V lost 3 bases and J lost 0, with 9 bases in between. This CDR3 reads CASSIGLRSYEQYF. The CDR3 DNA follows: TGTGCCAGTAGTATTGGACTCCGCTCCTACGAGCAGTACTTC.

J is TRBJ1-3 and V is TRBV19; the D gene is possibly TRBD1 (6 bases). The V gene lost 5 bases and the J gene lost 5 bases, with 13 bases spanning the gap. Germline lookup yields CDR1 LNHDA and CDR2 SQIVND (reference sequence). The CDR3 contains 14 residues. DNA of the CDR3: TGTGCCAGTAGTGCCCGGGACAACCGAAACACCATATATTTT. This codes for CASSARDNRNTIYF. The full variable domain, completed using reference TRBV19 and TRBJ1-3, is DGGITQSPKYLFRKEGQNVTLSCEQNLNHDAMYWYRQDPGQGLRLIYYSQIVNDFQKGDIAEGYSVSREKKESFPLTVTSAQKNPTAFYLCASSARDNRNTIYFGEGSWLTVV.

The V and J genes are TRBV9 and TRBJ1-2; perhaps TRBD1 as D (5 bases). The CDR3 totals 13 residues. Between the trimmed V and J ends, which lost 3 bases and 5 bases, there was a span of 11 bases. Germline assignment: CDR1 SGDLS and CDR2 YYNGEE. The CDR3 region is CASSGKPGYGYTF. CDR3 DNA sequence: TGTGCCAGCAGCGGTAAACCAGGGTATGGCTACACCTTC.

J is TRBJ2-3 and V is TRBV7-8, with 7 nucleotides matching TRBD2. The CDR3 is 15 residues long. After removal of 4 bases from V and 4 bases from J, the junction contained 8 bases not matched to a gene. Germline-derived CDR1 and CDR2 are SGHVS and FQNEAQ. CDR3 region: CASSSATSPPDTQYF. CDR3 bases: TGTGCCAGCAGCTCCGCGACTAGCCCTCCAGATACGCAGTATTTT.

This clone was picked up a small number of times. The genes are TRBV5-4 and TRBJ2-1, with 8 bases that match TRBD2. In germline, CDR1 is SGHNT, CDR2 YYREEE (reference sequence). The CDR3 has 16 residues. The junction had 6 bases not matched to a gene; V was cut back by 4 bases and J by 0 bases. CDR3 coding DNA: TGTGCCAGCAGCCTGGGCGGGACTAGCTCCTACAATGAGCAGTTCTTC. Amino acid sequence: CASSLGGTSSYNEQFF.

The chain links TRBV29-1 to TRBJ2-3, with D perhaps matching TRBD1 (6 bases). CDR1 SQVTM and CDR2 ANQGSEA come from the germline V gene. The CDR3 is 12 residues long. V was cut by 4 bases and J by 5 bases, with 10 bases left in between. In nucleotides, the CDR3 is TGCAGCGTTGGCCACAGGGAAGATACGCAGTATTTT. Translation: CSVGHREDTQYF.